One and the same sample provided the 7 T cell receptor beta chains below, sequenced in a study of glioma-infiltrating T cells after dendritic cell vaccination. Profiled with immunoSEQ multiplex PCR; TCRdb holds only in-frame clones, not every one. The repertoire holds some 38,000 clones, with 70% to 85% as singletons. The input for sequencing was blood, taken before dendritic cell vaccination. These receptors originate from a human donor with glioblastoma.

The chain recombines TRBV4-2 with TRBJ2-7; D remains unclear. Germline lookup yields CDR1 LGHNA and CDR2 YNFKEQ. V lost 1 base and J lost 0, with 7 bases in between. The CDR3 runs to 14 residues. In nucleotides, the CDR3 is TGTGCCAGCAGCCAAGGGGCCACCTCCTACGAGCAGTACTTC. Translation gives CASSQGATSYEQYF.

There are a few counts of this clone. The chain links TRBV9 to TRBJ1-6, with unresolved D. CDR1 and CDR2 (germline): SGDLS, YYNGEE. The CDR3 has 12 amino acids. Trimming removed 3 bases at V and 13 bases at J, with 11 bases between. CDR3 in DNA: TGTGCCAGCAGCGGGCCAAATGCCCCCCTCCACTTT. It is translated as CASSGPNAPLHF.

This clone was seen a few times. The chain carries TRBV9 and TRBJ2-2, with D possibly matching TRBD1 (5 bases). The V gene lost 5 bases and the J gene lost 5 bases, with 10 bases spanning the gap. CDR1 is SGDLS, CDR2 YYNGEE, per germline. CDR3 length: 13 residues. Here the CDR3 DNA reads TGTGCCAGCAGTACAGGAAGGACCGGGGAGCTGTTTTTT. Residues: CASSTGRTGELFF.

The sample holds one count of this clone. The V and J genes are TRBV4-2 and TRBJ1-4, with a tentative D call TRBD1 (6 bases). Trimming removed 5 bases from V and 7 bases from J, with 11 bases in between. The CDR3 has 13 residues. Germline V lookup: CDR1 LGHNA, CDR2 YNFKEQ. The CDR3 nucleotides are TGTGCCAGCAGCGAGGGGGATGGTGAAAAACTGTTTTTT. Translating gives CASSEGDGEKLFF.

This clone was picked up a small number of times. The V gene is TRBV11-2, the J gene TRBJ2-7; 12 nucleotides match TRBD1. This CDR3 region has 16 residues. Germline CDR1 is SGHAT and CDR2 is FQNNGV. J was trimmed by 3 bases and V by 5 bases; bases with no gene match: 8. CDR3 loop: CASSIAGTGGLYEQYF. The CDR3 coding sequence is TGTGCCAGCAGCATCGCCGGGACAGGGGGCCTCTACGAGCAGTACTTC.

This chain joins TRBV7-2 and TRBJ1-2; 10 nucleotides agree with TRBD1. Trimming removed 1 base from V and 10 bases from J; junction bases left unmatched: 9. The CDR3 length is 15 residues. Germline loops: CDR1 SGHTA, CDR2 FQGNSA. The CDR3 region is CASSLVSTGGSTYTF. The CDR3 DNA is TGTGCCAGCAGCTTAGTTTCGACAGGGGGCTCCACCTACACCTTC.

The gene calls are TRBV6-5 and TRBJ2-7, with D perhaps matching TRBD2 (5 bases). CDR3 length: 14 amino acids. Germline loops: CDR1 MNHEY, CDR2 SVGAGI. V dropped 5 bases and J dropped 0 bases, with 11 bases sitting between them. CDR3 nucleotide sequence: TGTGCCAGCAGTACCTCCCGGGACTCCTACGAGCAGTACTTC. Its translation is CASSTSRDSYEQYF.